This TCR beta chain was found in a study of neurological immune-mediated disorders. The study built unsorted libraries from 2 million PBMCs kept at -80 C. The CDR3 contains 12 residues. Germline V lookup: CDR1 MNHNS, CDR2 SASEGT. V was cut by 6 bases and J by 3 bases, with 9 bases left in between. 5'RACE with 10-nucleotide random UMIs produced the cDNA. The output of every sequencing run exceeded 190 million TCR-beta sequences, derived from 15-18 subjects. One entry per CDR3 protein results from TCRdb running MiXCR on the 5' RACE reads. Among some 25,000 distinct CDR3 sequences listed, over 6.5% were seen once. The sample holds many counts of this clonotype. The antigen remains undetermined. Findings and caveats of the study: The greatest TCR clonal expansion occurred in HTLV-1-associated myelopathy and the least in multiple sclerosis, which fell below healthy controls.

The sample consisted of PBMCs. This receptor was taken from a middle-aged woman in good health. The V call is TRBV6-1, the J call TRBJ2-7, with D maybe TRBD2 (5 bases). The CDR3, as DNA: TGTGCCAGCAGCCCCGGGAACTACGAGCAGTACTTC. Its translation is CASSPGNYEQYF.